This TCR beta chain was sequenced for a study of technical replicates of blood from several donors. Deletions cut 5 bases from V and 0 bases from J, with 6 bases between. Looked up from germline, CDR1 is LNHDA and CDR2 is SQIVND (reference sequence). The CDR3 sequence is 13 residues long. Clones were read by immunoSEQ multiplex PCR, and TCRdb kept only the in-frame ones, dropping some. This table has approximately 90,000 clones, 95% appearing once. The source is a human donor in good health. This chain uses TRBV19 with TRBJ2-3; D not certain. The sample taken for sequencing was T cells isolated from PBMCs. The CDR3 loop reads CASSYPSTDTQYF. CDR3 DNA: TGTGCCAGTAGTTATCCCAGCACAGATACGCAGTATTTT.